A selection of T cell receptor beta chains follows, all from one sample in a study of blood T cell repertoires in COVID-19. Clones were sequenced by immunoSEQ multiplex PCR, and TCRdb holds only the in-frame ones, with some missing. The sample has roughly 240,000 clones; 75% to 90% are singletons. Sequenced input: peripheral blood. All receptors derive from a woman aged 25 to 39 who had recovered from COVID-19. Both conserved end residues are part of each CDR3. D genes are given only for firm matches. Only part of the rows carry a size: once, few, many, or a class if the clone is expanded.

V gene: TRBV5-1
clone size: .
D gene: TRBD2
J gene: TRBJ2-7
CDR3 DNA: TGCGCCAGCAGCTCCCCCCGAAACCCGCCGCCCGGGACTAGCTTTATCCACGAGCAGTACTTC
CDR3 protein: CASSSPRNPPPGTSFIHEQYF

V gene: TRBV10-3
clone size: .
D gene: .
J gene: TRBJ1-1
CDR3 DNA: TGTGCCATCAGTGAGCGGAGACTTAACACTGAAGCTTTCTTT
CDR3 protein: CAISERRLNTEAFF

V gene: TRBV18
clone size: .
D gene: .
J gene: TRBJ1-6
CDR3 DNA: TGTGCCAGCTCACCAGGGGGCGACGATTCACCCCTCCACTTT
CDR3 protein: CASSPGGDDSPLHF

V gene: TRBV5-1
clone size: few
D gene: TRBD1
J gene: TRBJ2-7
CDR3 DNA: TGCGCCAGCAGTTCCGGGACAGGGTCCTACGAGCAGTACTTC
CDR3 protein: CASSSGTGSYEQYF

V gene: TRBV6-4
clone size: .
D gene: TRBD2
J gene: TRBJ2-1
CDR3 DNA: TGTGCCAGCAGTGACTCTAGCGGGGGAGGTAATGAGCAGTTCTTC
CDR3 protein: CASSDSSGGGNEQFF

V gene: TRBV7-2
clone size: .
D gene: TRBD1
J gene: TRBJ2-4
CDR3 DNA: TGTGCCAGCAGCTCGGGACAGACCAAAAACATTCAGTACTTC
CDR3 protein: CASSSGQTKNIQYF

V gene: TRBV11-2
clone size: once
D gene: TRBD1
J gene: TRBJ2-1
CDR3 DNA: TGTGCCAGCAGTCAGGGGAAGGGGGACAGGGATGAGCAGTTCTTC
CDR3 protein: CASSQGKGDRDEQFF

V gene: TRBV6-5
clone size: .
D gene: .
J gene: TRBJ1-2
CDR3 DNA: TGTGCCAGCAGGGACCACAGGGATAACTATGGCTACACCTTC
CDR3 protein: CASRDHRDNYGYTF

V gene: TRBV7-3
clone size: few
D gene: TRBD1
J gene: TRBJ2-1
CDR3 DNA: TGTGCCAGCAGCTTAGGGAATCAGGGGGCGAATGAGCAGTTCTTC
CDR3 protein: CASSLGNQGANEQFF

V gene: TRBV5-1
clone size: .
D gene: TRBD2
J gene: TRBJ2-3
CDR3 DNA: TGCGCCAGCAGCTTTAGGAATGGAGGGGGACTAGCGAGCACAGATACGCAGTATTTT
CDR3 protein: CASSFRNGGGLASTDTQYF

V gene: TRBV2
clone size: .
D gene: TRBD2
J gene: TRBJ2-7
CDR3 DNA: TGTGCCAGCAGGGGTAGCGGGGGATCCTACGAGCAGTACTTC
CDR3 protein: CASRGSGGSYEQYF

V gene: TRBV4-2
clone size: .
D gene: TRBD2
J gene: TRBJ2-7
CDR3 DNA: TGTGCCAGCAGCCAAGGACTAGCAAGCTACGAGCAGTACTTC
CDR3 protein: CASSQGLASYEQYF

V gene: TRBV2
clone size: .
D gene: TRBD1
J gene: TRBJ2-3
CDR3 DNA: TGTGCCAGCAGTGATGGACAGGGGTCGAGAGGCACAGATACGCAGTATTTT
CDR3 protein: CASSDGQGSRGTDTQYF

V gene: TRBV11-2
clone size: few
D gene: .
J gene: TRBJ2-5
CDR3 DNA: TGTGCCAGCAGCTTCCTCCCAATAGGAGGACCCCAAGAGACCCAGTACTTC
CDR3 protein: CASSFLPIGGPQETQYF

V gene: TRBV2
clone size: .
D gene: TRBD1
J gene: TRBJ1-2
CDR3 DNA: TGTGCCACCGGGACAGCTAACTATGGCTACACCTTC
CDR3 protein: CATGTANYGYTF

V gene: TRBV6-6
clone size: .
D gene: TRBD2
J gene: TRBJ2-1
CDR3 DNA: TGTGCCAGCAGTCCCAATGACCTTAGCGGGGGGGCGGGCAATGAGCAGTTCTTC
CDR3 protein: CASSPNDLSGGAGNEQFF

V gene: TRBV7-9
clone size: .
D gene: TRBD1
J gene: TRBJ1-1
CDR3 DNA: TGTGCCAGCAGCTTTCAGGACAGGGGAGAAGCTTTCTTT
CDR3 protein: CASSFQDRGEAFF

V gene: TRBV9
clone size: .
D gene: TRBD1
J gene: TRBJ2-7
CDR3 DNA: TGTGCCAGCAGCGACGGGACAGGGGGAGGCGAGCAGTACTTC
CDR3 protein: CASSDGTGGGEQYF

V gene: TRBV6-5
clone size: .
D gene: TRBD1
J gene: TRBJ1-1
CDR3 DNA: TGTGCCAGCAGTTACACCAGGGGGCGTTGGGCTGAAGCTTTCTTT
CDR3 protein: CASSYTRGRWAEAFF

V gene: TRBV6-1
clone size: .
D gene: TRBD2
J gene: TRBJ2-2
CDR3 DNA: TGTGCCAGCAGTGCAGCTAGCGGGGGGGCAAACACCGGGGAGCTGTTTTTT
CDR3 protein: CASSAASGGANTGELFF

V gene: TRBV4-2
clone size: many
D gene: .
J gene: TRBJ1-4
CDR3 DNA: TGTGCCAGCAGCCAAGATCCCGGGGGGTCCTATGAAAAACTGTTTTTT
CDR3 protein: CASSQDPGGSYEKLFF

V gene: TRBV3-1/TRBV3-2
clone size: .
D gene: TRBD2
J gene: TRBJ2-7
CDR3 DNA: TGTGCCAGCAGCTACCGGGGGGGCCCCTGGGAGCAGTACTTC
CDR3 protein: CASSYRGGPWEQYF

V gene: TRBV5-4
clone size: many
D gene: .
J gene: TRBJ2-5
CDR3 DNA: TGTGCCAGCAGCGTCCGCGGGGCCGGGGGAGAGACCCAGTACTTC
CDR3 protein: CASSVRGAGGETQYF

V gene: TRBV27
clone size: .
D gene: .
J gene: TRBJ1-1
CDR3 DNA: TGTGCCAGCAGCTTGAGGTTGGCGGACACTGAAGCTTTCTTT
CDR3 protein: CASSLRLADTEAFF

V gene: TRBV11-2
clone size: .
D gene: TRBD2
J gene: TRBJ2-3
CDR3 DNA: TGTGCCAGCAGCCGTGGACTAGTGGAAGATACGCAGTATTTT
CDR3 protein: CASSRGLVEDTQYF

V gene: TRBV9
clone size: .
D gene: TRBD2
J gene: TRBJ2-7
CDR3 DNA: TGTGCCAGCAGCGTAGGAGACGGGGGGGCTTTCGAGCAGTACTTC
CDR3 protein: CASSVGDGGAFEQYF

V gene: TRBV9
clone size: .
D gene: .
J gene: TRBJ1-1
CDR3 DNA: TGTGCCAGCAACGAACAGGAGAACACTGAAGCTTTCTTT
CDR3 protein: CASNEQENTEAFF

V gene: TRBV19
clone size: .
D gene: .
J gene: TRBJ1-4
CDR3 DNA: TGTGCCAGTACCTCGGGGGGCGCAACTAATGAAAAACTGTTTTTT
CDR3 protein: CASTSGGATNEKLFF

V gene: TRBV28
clone size: .
D gene: TRBD2
J gene: TRBJ2-3
CDR3 DNA: TGTGCCAGCAGTTTATGGGTAGAGACTAGCGGGGTGAGGGAAAATACGCAGTATTTT
CDR3 protein: CASSLWVETSGVRENTQYF

V gene: TRBV4-2
clone size: .
D gene: .
J gene: TRBJ1-4
CDR3 DNA: TGTGCCAGCAGCCAAGATCCCCAGGCCTTTAATGAAAAACTGTTTTTT
CDR3 protein: CASSQDPQAFNEKLFF

V gene: TRBV11-2
clone size: .
D gene: TRBD1
J gene: TRBJ1-1
CDR3 DNA: TGTGCCAGCAGCTTAGAGACAGGGGCGTACACTGAAGCTTTCTTT
CDR3 protein: CASSLETGAYTEAFF

V gene: TRBV7-2
clone size: .
D gene: TRBD2
J gene: TRBJ2-3
CDR3 DNA: TGTGCCAGCAGCTCTAGCGGGGGGGCGCAGTATTTT
CDR3 protein: CASSSSGGAQYF

V gene: TRBV4-1
clone size: .
D gene: .
J gene: TRBJ1-5
CDR3 DNA: TGCGCCAGCAGCCAAGAGGGCAGGGATAGTCAGCCCCAGCATTTT
CDR3 protein: CASSQEGRDSQPQHF

V gene: TRBV11-2
clone size: .
D gene: TRBD1
J gene: TRBJ2-1
CDR3 DNA: TGTGCCAGCAGCCCCAGACAGGGGACCCTTAATGAGCAGTTCTTC
CDR3 protein: CASSPRQGTLNEQFF

V gene: TRBV6-1
clone size: .
D gene: .
J gene: TRBJ2-7
CDR3 DNA: TGTGCCAGCAGTGAAGCAGGGGACAACTACTACGAGCAGTACTTC
CDR3 protein: CASSEAGDNYYEQYF

V gene: TRBV7-3
clone size: once
D gene: TRBD2
J gene: TRBJ2-1
CDR3 DNA: TGTGCCAGCAGCTTAGGGCCCAGCGGGGGTCACAATGAGCAGTTCTTC
CDR3 protein: CASSLGPSGGHNEQFF

V gene: TRBV7-9
clone size: .
D gene: .
J gene: TRBJ2-7
CDR3 DNA: TGTGCCAGCAGCCTTACCCAATTAGGCGCGAGGACCTACGAGCAGTACTTC
CDR3 protein: CASSLTQLGARTYEQYF

V gene: TRBV5-6
clone size: .
D gene: .
J gene: TRBJ2-2
CDR3 DNA: TGTGCCAGCAGCTTGAGTAGGACAGTCTCCGGGGAGCTGTTTTTT
CDR3 protein: CASSLSRTVSGELFF

V gene: TRBV6-2/TRBV6-3
clone size: .
D gene: .
J gene: TRBJ2-1
CDR3 DNA: TGTGCCAGCACCCCCAGGGCGGTGGCCTACAATGAGCAGTTCTTC
CDR3 protein: CASTPRAVAYNEQFF

V gene: TRBV5-1
clone size: .
D gene: TRBD2
J gene: TRBJ2-5
CDR3 DNA: TGCGCCAGCAGACGTGGGGCGGCGAGACTAGCGGGACGCCTTCCGGAGACCCAGTACTTC
CDR3 protein: CASRRGAARLAGRLPETQYF

V gene: TRBV18
clone size: once
D gene: .
J gene: TRBJ2-4
CDR3 DNA: TGTGCCAGCTCACCGGAGGGAGGAGGGGCCCTGAAACTGGGGTACTTC
CDR3 protein: CASSPEGGGALKLGYF